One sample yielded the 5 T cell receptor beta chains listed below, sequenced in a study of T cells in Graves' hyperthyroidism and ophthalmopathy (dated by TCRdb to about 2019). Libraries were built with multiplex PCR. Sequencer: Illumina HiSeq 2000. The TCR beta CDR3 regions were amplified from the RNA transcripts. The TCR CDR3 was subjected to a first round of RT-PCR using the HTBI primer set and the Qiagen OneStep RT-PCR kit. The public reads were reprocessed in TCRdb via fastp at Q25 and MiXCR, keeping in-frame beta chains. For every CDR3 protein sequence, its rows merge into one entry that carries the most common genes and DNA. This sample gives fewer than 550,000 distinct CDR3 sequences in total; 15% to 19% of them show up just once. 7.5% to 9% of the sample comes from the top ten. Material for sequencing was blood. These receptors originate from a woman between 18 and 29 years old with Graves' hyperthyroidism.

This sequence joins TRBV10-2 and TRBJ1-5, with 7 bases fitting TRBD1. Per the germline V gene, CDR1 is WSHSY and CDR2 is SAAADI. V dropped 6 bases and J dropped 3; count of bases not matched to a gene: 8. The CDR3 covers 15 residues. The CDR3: CASSVQGNDNQPQHF. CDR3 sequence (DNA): TGCGCCAGCAGCGTACAGGGGAATGACAATCAGCCCCAGCATTTT.

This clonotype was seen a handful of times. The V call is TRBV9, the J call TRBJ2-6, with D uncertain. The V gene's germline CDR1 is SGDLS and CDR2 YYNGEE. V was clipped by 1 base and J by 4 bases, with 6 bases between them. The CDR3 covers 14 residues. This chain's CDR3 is CASSVKGGANVLTF. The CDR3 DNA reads TGTGCCAGCAGCGTAAAAGGAGGGGCCAACGTCCTGACTTTC.

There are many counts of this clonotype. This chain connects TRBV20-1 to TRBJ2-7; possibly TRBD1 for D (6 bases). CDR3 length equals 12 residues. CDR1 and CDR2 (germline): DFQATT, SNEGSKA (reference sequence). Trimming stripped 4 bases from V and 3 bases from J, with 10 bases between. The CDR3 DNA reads TGCAGTGCTACTACGGACAGCTACGAGCAGTACTTC. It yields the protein CSATTDSYEQYF.

The CDR3 DNA reads TGTGCCAGCAGCACCGGGGCAGGGGAGGAGACCCAGTACTTC. Amino acid sequence: CASSTGAGEETQYF. The rearrangement links TRBV13 to TRBJ2-5; weak D call: TRBD1 (6 bases). This CDR3 is 14 amino acids long. The V end was cut by 5 bases, the J end by 5 bases, with 15 bases between. Germline CDR1 and CDR2: PRHDT and FYEKMQ (reference sequence).

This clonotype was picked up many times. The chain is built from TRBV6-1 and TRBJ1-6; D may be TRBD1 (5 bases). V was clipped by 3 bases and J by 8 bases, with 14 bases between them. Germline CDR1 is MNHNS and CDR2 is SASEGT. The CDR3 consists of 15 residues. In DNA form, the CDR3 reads TGTGCCAGCAGTGACGGTGGCCAGGGTGATTCACCCCTCCACTTT. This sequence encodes CASSDGGQGDSPLHF.